These 5 T cell receptor beta chains were all obtained from the same sample, sequenced in a study of blood T cell repertoires in COVID-19. Generated by immunoSEQ multiplex PCR, the TCRdb table keeps only in-frame clones and is missing some. The sample shows some 150,000 clones, roughly 84% of them seen only once. Material: PBMCs or T cells enriched from blood (not recorded which). These receptors were taken from a woman aged 45 to 65 who had been exposed to COVID-19.

The chain uses TRBV5-6 and TRBJ1-1; D is unresolved. Trimming removed 3 bases at V and 4 bases at J, with 16 bases between. Germline-derived CDR1 and CDR2 are SGHDT and YYEEEE. CDR3 length: 15 residues. CDR3 amino acids: CASSWRGLKSTEAFF. The CDR3 DNA sequence: TGTGCCAGCAGCTGGCGTGGGCTGAAATCCACTGAAGCTTTCTTT.

This clone was seen only once. The CDR3 is CASSPWTGQGNQPQHF. CDR3 DNA: TGTGCCAGTAGCCCTTGGACAGGGCAGGGCAATCAGCCCCAGCATTTT. The chain combines TRBV19 with TRBJ1-5, with 8 bases aligning to TRBD1. CDR3 size: 16 residues. Germline-derived CDR1 and CDR2 are LNHDA and SQIVND (reference sequence). The trim removed 6 bases at V and 2 bases at J, leaving 9 bases unmatched.

This chain connects TRBV5-6 to TRBJ1-2; D not resolved. V was cut by 0 bases and J by 8 bases, with 8 bases left in between. The CDR3 loop spans 12 amino acids. Germline V CDR1 and CDR2: SGHDT, YYEEEE. Here the CDR3 DNA reads TGTGCCAGCAGCTTGGGCCAGGTGGGCTACACCTTC. Protein sequence: CASSLGQVGYTF. Based on the CDR3 plus reference TRBV5-6 and TRBJ1-2, the full variable domain is DAGVTQSPTHLIKTRGQQVTLRCSPKSGHDTVSWYQQALGQGPQFIFQYYEEEERQRGNFPDRFSGHQFPNYSSELNVNALLLGDSALYLCASSLGQVGYTFGSGTRLTVV.

This rearrangement joins TRBV19 to TRBJ2-2; 13 bases agree with TRBD2. CDR3 size: 15 residues. The V gene end was trimmed by 9 bases and the J gene end by 2 bases; junction bases not matched to a gene: 3. Per the germline V gene, CDR1 is LNHDA and CDR2 is SQIVND (reference sequence). The chain's CDR3 is CASRLAGGNTGELFF. The CDR3 DNA follows: TGTGCCAGCAGACTAGCGGGAGGAAACACCGGGGAGCTGTTTTTT. Based on the CDR3 plus reference TRBV19 and TRBJ2-2, the full variable domain is DGGITQSPKYLFRKEGQNVTLSCEQNLNHDAMYWYRQDPGQGLRLIYYSQIVNDFQKGDIAEGYSVSREKKESFPLTVTSAQKNPTAFYLCASRLAGGNTGELFFGEGSRLTVL.

V gene TRBV2 combines with J gene TRBJ2-7, with TRBD2 matching over 9 bases. Per the germline V gene, CDR1 is SNHLY and CDR2 is FYNNEI. The CDR3 is made up of 15 amino acids. With 8 bases clipped from V and 2 bases from J, the junction kept 10 bases outside the gene matches. CDR3 amino acids: CASVREAGGPYEQYF. The CDR3 DNA sequence: TGTGCCAGCGTTCGTGAAGCGGGAGGTCCCTACGAGCAGTACTTC. Full variable domain (outside the CDR3, taken from reference TRBV2 and TRBJ2-7): EPEVTQTPSHQVTQMGQEVILRCVPISNHLYFYWYRQILGQKVEFLVSFYNNEISEKSEIFDDQFSVERPDGSNFTLKIRSTKLEDSAMYFCASVREAGGPYEQYFGPGTRLTVT.